The 10 T cell receptor beta chains reported below all come from one sample, sequenced in a study of OX40 agonist ivuxolimab in advanced cancers. Assay used: immunoSEQ multiplex PCR; TCRdb lists only in-frame clones, some missing. This table has some 43,000 clones, about 90% appearing once. The material was CD4+ or CD8+ T cells sorted from blood, obtained in a trial of the OX40 agonist ivuxolimab. The receptors stem from an adult with an advanced solid tumor such as melanoma, head and neck, liver or kidney cancer.

The chain combines TRBV11-2 with TRBJ2-2; weak D call: TRBD2 (6 bases). Germline V gives CDR1 SGHAT, CDR2 FQNNGV. The length of the CDR3 is 16 residues. The V end was cut by 4 bases, the J end by 2 bases, with 14 bases between. The CDR3 coding sequence is TGTGCCAGCAGCTACCCCGGCGGGGATAACACCGGGGAGCTGTTTTTT. Translated, it gives CASSYPGGDNTGELFF.

This chain connects TRBV6-4 to TRBJ2-3; D gene ambiguous. In germline, CDR1 is MRHNA, CDR2 SNTAGT. Trimming took 4 bases from V and 3 from J, leaving 17 bases between them. The length of the CDR3 is 16 residues. CDR3 region: CASSASPNPRTDTQYF. In nucleotides, the CDR3 is TGTGCCAGCAGTGCCTCTCCTAATCCGAGGACAGATACGCAGTATTTT.

This clone has a handful of counts. This chain joins TRBV5-1 and TRBJ2-7; 9 nucleotides align to TRBD1. The CDR3 has 16 residues. Losses at the gene ends were 3 bases for V and 5 bases for J; bases not matched to a gene: 12. The V gene's germline CDR1 is SGHRS and CDR2 YFSETQ. The CDR3 sequence: CASSSTTTGGGNEQYF. CDR3 bases: TGCGCCAGCAGCTCCACCACGACAGGGGGGGGCAACGAGCAGTACTTC.

V usage is TRBV2 and J usage is TRBJ1-3, with D unclear. The CDR3 totals 15 residues. Germline V gene lookup returns CDR1 SNHLY and CDR2 FYNNEI. Trimming left V 8 bases short and J 0 bases short, with 14 bases between. DNA for the CDR3: TGTGCCAGCCGAAAGACCCCGGACTCTGGAAACACCATATATTTT. Its translation is CASRKTPDSGNTIYF.

The rearrangement joins TRBV2 to TRBJ1-6; D not certain. The CDR3 length is 12 residues. Germline CDR1 reads SNHLY; CDR2 reads FYNNEI. V dropped 8 bases and J dropped 10 bases, with 12 bases sitting between them. Here the CDR3 DNA reads TGTGCCAGCTCGGAAGGGAACTCACCCCTCCACTTT. Its protein product is CASSEGNSPLHF.

This chain connects TRBV27 to TRBJ1-1; D is unclear. V was shortened by 5 bases and J by 5 bases, with 15 bases between the two germline ends. The CDR3 runs to 14 residues. The germline CDR1 and CDR2 sequences are MNHEY and SMNVEV (reference sequence). The CDR3 sequence: CASSRDGHWTEAFF. In DNA, the CDR3 is TGTGCCAGCAGTCGAGACGGGCATTGGACTGAAGCTTTCTTT.

The DNA for the CDR3 is TGTGCCAGCAGCTTAGGGCCACCGGGGACAGATACGCAGTATTTT. It is translated as CASSLGPPGTDTQYF. The rearrangement joins TRBV11-2 to TRBJ2-3; tentatively, D is TRBD2 (5 bases). The CDR3 sequence is 15 residues long. The germline V and J ends were trimmed by 1 base and 3 bases, with 11 bases remaining between them. Germline V lookup: CDR1 SGHAT, CDR2 FQNNGV.

This clone is labeled medium-sized (0.01 to 0.1%). This rearrangement joins TRBV18 to TRBJ2-7; 8 nucleotides agree with TRBD1. The ends lost 1 base at V and 5 bases at J; junction bases unmatched: 4. This CDR3 spans 14 amino acids. The germline gives CDR1 KGHSH, CDR2 LQKENI. CDR3 sequence reads: CASSPQGQEDEQYF. The CDR3 nucleotides read TGTGCCAGCTCACCACAGGGACAGGAAGACGAGCAGTACTTC.

The sample holds one count of this clone. This chain links TRBV30 with TRBJ1-6, with 8 nucleotides matching TRBD1. The V gene's germline CDR1 is GTSNPN and CDR2 SVGIG (reference sequence). This CDR3 is built from 15 residues. Trimming removed 1 base from V and 7 bases from J; junction bases left unmatched: 6. CDR3 in amino acids: CAWSAQSGGNSPLHF. The CDR3 DNA is TGTGCCTGGAGTGCCCAATCAGGGGGCAATTCACCCCTCCACTTT.

The chain links TRBV28 to TRBJ2-7; possible D gene TRBD1, 6 bases. V was trimmed by 4 bases and J by 6 bases, leaving 10 bases between them. Per germline, CDR1 MDHEN and CDR2 SYDVKM. This CDR3 has 12 amino acids. The CDR3 reads CASSSGVPEQYF. The CDR3 DNA sequence: TGTGCCAGCAGTTCAGGGGTCCCCGAGCAGTACTTC.